This is a list of T cell receptor beta chains from one sample in a study of CD8 T cells in Susac syndrome. TCRdb redid the calling of the immunoSEQ multiplex PCR reads with MiXCR, one entry per CDR3 protein. The sample consists of roughly 110,000 distinct CDR3 sequences, about 90% of them appearing once. Sequencing used CD8+ T cells from PBMCs. Every receptor here comes from a human donor in good health. Both conserved end residues are part of each CDR3. The D gene is left open where the match is weak. For some rows the clone size is stated as once, few or many, or as a class when expanded; others skip it.

V,J,size,D,CDR3,DNA
TRBV4-2,TRBJ1-1,NA,NA,CASSQESGLNTEAFF,TGTGCCAGCAGCCAAGAGTCGGGCCTGAACACTGAAGCTTTCTTT
TRBV5-1,TRBJ2-2,NA,NA,CASKPARVDTGELFF,TGCGCCAGCAAGCCCGCCAGGGTCGACACCGGGGAGCTGTTTTTT
TRBV29-1,TRBJ1-5,NA,TRBD1,CSVMTGAGQPQHF,TGCAGCGTCATGACAGGGGCAGGACAGCCCCAGCATTTT
TRBV14,TRBJ2-2,NA,NA,CASSQPVGLGTGELFF,TGTGCCAGCAGCCAACCCGTGGGCTTGGGCACCGGGGAGCTGTTTTTT
TRBV7-2,TRBJ1-5,NA,TRBD1,CASSLGTAYSNQPQHF,TGTGCCAGCAGCCTCGGGACAGCTTATAGCAATCAGCCCCAGCATTTT
TRBV29-1,TRBJ1-1,NA,TRBD1,CSGDRGGTEAFF,TGCAGCGGAGACAGGGGAGGGACTGAAGCTTTCTTT
TRBV27,TRBJ2-3,NA,TRBD2,CASRRLREGLRGTDTQYF,TGTGCCAGCAGACGCCTCAGGGAGGGCTTACGCGGCACAGATACGCAGTATTTT
TRBV29-1,TRBJ2-2,NA,NA,CSVAGTGELFF,TGCAGCGTTGCCGGGACCGGGGAGCTGTTTTTT
TRBV23-1,TRBJ2-7,NA,TRBD1,CASSHKPRDRAYEQYF,TGCGCCAGCAGTCACAAGCCCCGGGACAGGGCCTACGAGCAGTACTTC
TRBV30,TRBJ2-1,NA,TRBD2,CAWSVSRGGYNEQFF,TGTGCCTGGAGTGTATCTCGGGGGGGCTACAATGAGCAGTTCTTC
TRBV20-1,TRBJ2-3,once,NA,CSAGMSTGPHTDTQYF,TGCAGTGCTGGGATGAGTACGGGACCACACACAGATACGCAGTATTTT
TRBV20-1,TRBJ1-5,NA,NA,CSAQVGGQQPQHF,TGCAGTGCCCAGGTGGGGGGTCAACAGCCCCAGCATTTT
TRBV30,TRBJ1-1,NA,NA,CAWSTNTEAFF,TGTGCCTGGAGTACGAACACTGAAGCTTTCTTT
TRBV20-1,TRBJ2-5,NA,NA,CSVKVGETQYF,TGCAGTGTAAAGGTGGGGGAGACCCAGTACTTC
TRBV20-1,TRBJ1-1,NA,NA,CSAREQGLWDQATEAFF,TGCAGTGCTAGAGAACAGGGCCTTTGGGATCAGGCAACTGAAGCTTTCTTT
TRBV19,TRBJ2-1,NA,TRBD2,CASSIRNGGSDEQFF,TGTGCCAGTAGTATTAGGAACGGCGGGAGCGATGAGCAGTTCTTC
TRBV27,TRBJ1-6,NA,TRBD1,CASSRDRAYNSPLHF,TGTGCCAGCAGCCGGGACAGGGCCTACAATTCACCCCTCCACTTT
TRBV13,TRBJ2-1,few,NA,CASSLGYNEQFF,TGTGCCAGCAGCTTGGGTTACAATGAGCAGTTCTTC
TRBV7-9,TRBJ2-1,NA,TRBD2,CASSSLAGAFLNEQFF,TGTGCCAGCAGCTCCCTGGCGGGAGCCTTTTTAAATGAGCAGTTCTTC
TRBV4-3,TRBJ1-2,NA,NA,CASSQARALYYGYTF,TGCGCCAGCAGCCAGGCCAGGGCCTTATACTATGGCTACACCTTC
TRBV10-3,TRBJ2-1,once,TRBD1,CAIRGTDYNEQFF,TGTGCCATCAGGGGGACAGACTACAATGAGCAGTTCTTC
TRBV7-3,TRBJ2-6,once,NA,CASSLYVSGANVLTF,TGTGCCAGCAGCTTATACGTATCCGGGGCCAACGTCCTGACTTTC
TRBV27,TRBJ2-5,NA,TRBD1,CASSPRTGRQETQYF,TGTGCCAGCAGTCCGCGGACAGGGAGACAAGAGACCCAGTACTTC
TRBV18,TRBJ2-5,NA,NA,CASSPSEETQYF,TGTGCCAGCTCACCCTCTGAAGAGACCCAGTACTTC
TRBV11-2,TRBJ1-2,NA,NA,CASSRSRVYGYTF,TGTGCCAGCAGCAGGAGCAGGGTGTATGGCTACACCTTC
TRBV7-9,TRBJ1-1,NA,NA,CASILQGGITEAFF,TGTGCCAGCATTCTACAGGGAGGGATCACTGAAGCTTTCTTT
TRBV6-6,TRBJ2-2,NA,NA,CASSYPQANTGELFF,TGTGCCAGCAGTTACCCTCAAGCTAACACCGGGGAGCTGTTTTTT
TRBV6-2/TRBV6-3,TRBJ2-2,NA,TRBD1,CASSRTGQLITGELFF,TGTGCCAGCAGCCGTACGGGACAGCTTATTACCGGGGAGCTGTTTTTT
TRBV20-1,TRBJ1-4,once,NA,CSARDFGNIVHEKLFF,TGCAGTGCTAGAGATTTTGGGAATATCGTGCATGAAAAACTGTTTTTT
TRBV6-2/TRBV6-3,TRBJ2-3,NA,NA,CASSKPPRGDTQYF,TGTGCCAGCAGCAAACCACCTAGGGGAGATACGCAGTATTTT
TRBV6-2/TRBV6-3,TRBJ1-2,NA,NA,CASSADGLNGYTF,TGTGCCAGCAGTGCGGACGGCCTGAATGGCTACACCTTC
TRBV4-3,TRBJ2-3,NA,NA,CASSHGSTDTQYF,TGCGCCAGCAGCCATGGTAGCACAGATACGCAGTATTTT
TRBV27,TRBJ1-2,NA,NA,CASSLSQAAPGYTF,TGTGCCAGCAGTTTATCCCAGGCCGCGCCCGGCTACACCTTC
TRBV14,TRBJ1-1,NA,NA,CASSRNRVGTEAFF,TGTGCCAGCAGCCGGAACAGGGTCGGCACTGAAGCTTTCTTT
TRBV2,TRBJ2-1,once,NA,CASSDSRSYNEQFF,TGTGCCAGCAGTGACTCCCGCTCCTACAATGAGCAGTTCTTC
TRBV7-8,TRBJ2-1,once,NA,CASSLGRHEPYNEQFF,TGTGCCAGCAGCTTAGGGAGGCACGAACCCTACAATGAGCAGTTCTTC
TRBV6-2/TRBV6-3,TRBJ2-1,NA,NA,CASSQGYNEQFF,TGTGCCAGCAGCCAGGGGTACAATGAGCAGTTCTTC
TRBV20-1,TRBJ2-1,NA,TRBD2,CSAFSGRSYNEQFF,TGCAGTGCTTTTAGCGGGAGGTCCTACAATGAGCAGTTCTTC
TRBV11-2,TRBJ1-6,NA,TRBD1,CASSLARDSLNSPLHF,TGTGCCAGCAGCTTAGCCAGGGACAGCTTGAATTCACCCCTCCACTTT
TRBV20-1,TRBJ1-3,NA,NA,CSVRGLRNTIYF,TGCAGTGTCCGGGGGCTAAGAAACACCATATATTTT
TRBV5-1,TRBJ1-1,NA,TRBD1,CASSFQGDMNTEAFF,TGCGCCAGCAGCTTTCAGGGGGACATGAACACTGAAGCTTTCTTT
TRBV6-1,TRBJ2-7,NA,TRBD1,CASSRNRGKGTYEQYF,TGTGCCAGCAGTCGGAACAGGGGTAAAGGAACCTACGAGCAGTACTTC
TRBV7-3,TRBJ2-2,NA,TRBD1,CASSTPGQGVLGELFF,TGTGCCAGCAGCACCCCGGGACAGGGAGTTCTCGGGGAGCTGTTTTTT
TRBV6-2/TRBV6-3,TRBJ2-1,NA,TRBD2,CASSRGLLSYNEQFF,TGTGCCAGCAGTCGGGGACTACTCTCCTACAATGAGCAGTTCTTC
TRBV12-3/TRBV12-4,TRBJ1-2,NA,NA,CASSLPGSGNYGYTF,TGTGCCAGCAGTTTGCCTGGCTCAGGAAACTATGGCTACACCTTC
TRBV7-9,TRBJ1-1,few,NA,CASSPGTEAFF,TGTGCCAGCAGCCCCGGCACTGAAGCTTTCTTT
TRBV18,TRBJ2-1,NA,NA,CASSSGQSLDEQFF,TGTGCCAGCTCAAGTGGACAGAGTCTCGATGAGCAGTTCTTC
TRBV7-9,TRBJ1-4,NA,NA,CASNSQGGTTNEKLFF,TGTGCCAGCAACTCTCAGGGAGGCACAACTAATGAAAAACTGTTTTTT
TRBV24-1,TRBJ2-3,NA,TRBD1,CATSDRGQGSIDTQYF,TGTGCCACCAGTGACCGTGGACAGGGCTCGATAGATACGCAGTATTTT